This T cell receptor beta chain stems from a study of CXCR3-negative and CXCR3-positive naive CD8 T cells. Germline V gene data show CDR1 as DFQATT and CDR2 as SNEGSKA (reference sequence). The CDR3 loop spans 19 amino acids. UMI-tagged TRB cDNA libraries were built via 5' RACE. Following a re-call of the 5' RACE reads, TCRdb has one entry per CDR3 protein and lacks DNA. This repertoire comprises about 120,000 distinct CDR3 sequences; its ten largest clones make up just over 0.35%. Remarks on this clonotype: Its antigen is unidentified.

Naive CD8+ T cells displayed a CD45RO-CCR7+CD27+CD95- phenotype. General study points: TRB CDR3s of CXCR3-positive naive cells were more hydrophobic than those of CXCR3-negative naive cells.

The specimen sequenced was naive CXCR3+ CD8+ T cells from blood. Specified subset: CD45RO-CCR7+CD27+CD95- naive CD8+ T cells expressing CXCR3 (TNR3+). The chain uses TRBV20-1 and TRBJ2-7; lacking DNA, the TRBD2 call made by TCRdb goes unchecked. The receptor was isolated from a human donor in good health. Some clones in this sample may be carry-over from other donors' samples. The chain's CDR3 is CSARDGPSLGGASSYEQYF.